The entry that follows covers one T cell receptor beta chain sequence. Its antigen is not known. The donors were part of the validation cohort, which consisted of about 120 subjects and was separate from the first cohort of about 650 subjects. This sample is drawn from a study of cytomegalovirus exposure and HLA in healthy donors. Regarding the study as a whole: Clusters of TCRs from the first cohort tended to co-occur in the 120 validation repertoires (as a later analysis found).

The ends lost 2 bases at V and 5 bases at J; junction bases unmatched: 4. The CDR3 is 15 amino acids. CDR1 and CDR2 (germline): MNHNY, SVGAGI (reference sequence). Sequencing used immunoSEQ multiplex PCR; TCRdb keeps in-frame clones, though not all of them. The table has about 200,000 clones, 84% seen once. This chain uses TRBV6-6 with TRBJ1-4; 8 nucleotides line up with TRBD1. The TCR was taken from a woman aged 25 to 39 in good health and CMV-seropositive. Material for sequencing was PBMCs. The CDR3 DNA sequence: TGTGCCAGCAGTTACGGACAGGGTGGGAATGAAAAACTGTTTTTT. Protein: CASSYGQGGNEKLFF.